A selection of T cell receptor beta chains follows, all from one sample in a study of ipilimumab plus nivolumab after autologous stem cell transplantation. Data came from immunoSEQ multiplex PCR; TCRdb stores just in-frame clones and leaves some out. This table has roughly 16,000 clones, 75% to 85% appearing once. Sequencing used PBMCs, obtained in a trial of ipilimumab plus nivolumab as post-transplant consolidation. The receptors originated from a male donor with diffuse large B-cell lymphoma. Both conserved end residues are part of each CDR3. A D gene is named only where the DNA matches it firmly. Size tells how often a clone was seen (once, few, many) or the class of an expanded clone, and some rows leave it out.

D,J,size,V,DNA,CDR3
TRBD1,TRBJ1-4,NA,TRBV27,TGTGCCAGCAGTTTGGGACAGGGGGTGGAAAAACTGTTTTTT,CASSLGQGVEKLFF
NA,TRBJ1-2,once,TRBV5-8,TGTGCCAGCAGCTTGAAGAGGCGCGACTATGGCTACACCTTC,CASSLKRRDYGYTF
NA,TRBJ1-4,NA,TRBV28,TGTGCCAGCAGCCCGAGGGGGGGGCTAAGCGAAAAACTGTTTTTT,CASSPRGGLSEKLFF
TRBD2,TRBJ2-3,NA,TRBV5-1,TGCGCCAGCAGCTTTGGTAGCGGGGTCACAGATACGCAGTATTTT,CASSFGSGVTDTQYF
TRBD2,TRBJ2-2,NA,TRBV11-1,TGTGCCAGCAGCTTAGTTTGGGACTACCTGAACACCGGGGAGCTGTTTTTT,CASSLVWDYLNTGELFF
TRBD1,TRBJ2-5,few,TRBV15,TGTGCCACCAGCCGTGGAACAGGGGCAGAGACCCAGTACTTC,CATSRGTGAETQYF
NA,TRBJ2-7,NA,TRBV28,TGTGCCAGCAGCCGCCCCGTAGGGAACCCTACGAAGCAGTACTTC,CASSRPVGNPTKQYF
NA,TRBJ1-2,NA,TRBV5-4,TGTGCCAGCAGCTTGGGGGGGCCGACTAACTATGGCTACACCTTC,CASSLGGPTNYGYTF
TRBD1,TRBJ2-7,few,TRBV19,TGTGCCAGTAGTGCAGGGGGTTACGAGCAGTACTTC,CASSAGGYEQYF
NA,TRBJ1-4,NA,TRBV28,TGTGCCAGCAGCCGACCCGGTGGTGAAAAACTGTTTTTT,CASSRPGGEKLFF
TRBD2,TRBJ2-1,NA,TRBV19,TGTGCCAGTAGAAGGGGAGGGGCCACCTACAATGAGCAGTTCTTC,CASRRGGATYNEQFF
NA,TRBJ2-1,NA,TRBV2,TGTGCCAGCAGGATCAGGGGAAATGAGCAGTTCTTC,CASRIRGNEQFF
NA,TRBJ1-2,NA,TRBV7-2,TGTGCCAGCAGCTTAGGGGGGATGGGTGGCTACACCTTC,CASSLGGMGGYTF
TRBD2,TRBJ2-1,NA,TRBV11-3,TGTGCCAGCAGCTTAGGGCTAGCGGGGTACAATGAGCAGTTCTTC,CASSLGLAGYNEQFF
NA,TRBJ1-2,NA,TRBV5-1,TGTGCCAGCAGCTCGGGACGGGGCTATGGCTACACCTTC,CASSSGRGYGYTF
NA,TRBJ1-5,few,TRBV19,TGTGCCAGTAGCCGGACAACCTATAGCAATCAGCCCCAGCATTTT,CASSRTTYSNQPQHF
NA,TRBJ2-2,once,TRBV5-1,TGCGCCAGCAGCCACGAGGTCACCGGGGAGCTGTTTTTT,CASSHEVTGELFF
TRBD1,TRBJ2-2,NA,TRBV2,TGTGCCAGCAGACATCCGGGACAGGGGAACACCGGGGAGCTGTTTTTT,CASRHPGQGNTGELFF
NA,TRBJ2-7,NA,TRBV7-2,TGTGCCAGCAGACTGGGACGAGAAAGCTACGAGCAGTACTTC,CASRLGRESYEQYF
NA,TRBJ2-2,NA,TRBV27,TGTGCCAGCACCGGGGGGCCCGACACCGGGGAGCTGTTTTTT,CASTGGPDTGELFF
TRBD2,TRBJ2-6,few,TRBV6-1,TGTGCCAGCAGTGCACTGACTAGCGGGATATCTGGGGCCAACGTCCTGACTTTC,CASSALTSGISGANVLTF
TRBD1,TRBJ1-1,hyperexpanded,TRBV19,TGTGCCAGTAGTATAGAGGGACAGGGTCGCACTGAAGCTTTCTTT,CASSIEGQGRTEAFF
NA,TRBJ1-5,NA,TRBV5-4,TGTGCCAGCAGCTTGGGAGGCTTGGGGCAGCCCCAGCATTTT,CASSLGGLGQPQHF
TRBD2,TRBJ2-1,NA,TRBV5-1,TGCGCCAGCAGCTTCTCTAGCGGGGGGCCCCTGCCCAATGAGCAGTTCTTC,CASSFSSGGPLPNEQFF
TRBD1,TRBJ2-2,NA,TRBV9,TGTGCCAGCAGCGTAGGATTAGTGGGACAGGGCATAAACACCGGGGAGCTGTTTTTT,CASSVGLVGQGINTGELFF
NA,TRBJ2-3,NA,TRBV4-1,TGCGCCAGCAGCCAAGCCGACAGAGTCAGCACAGATACGCAGTATTTT,CASSQADRVSTDTQYF
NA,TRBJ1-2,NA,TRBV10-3,TGTGCCATCAGAGTCACAGGGACGGGGGGCTACACCTTC,CAIRVTGTGGYTF
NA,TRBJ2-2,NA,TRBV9,TGTGCCAGCAGCGTAGCTATCGCGTCACCAAACACCGGGGAGCTGTTTTTT,CASSVAIASPNTGELFF
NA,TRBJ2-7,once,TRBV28,TGTGCCAGCCGTAATAAATACGAGCAGTACTTC,CASRNKYEQYF
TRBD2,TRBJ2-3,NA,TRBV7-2,TGTGCCAGCAGCTTAGGCGGGGCGGGGGTTGGAGATACGCAGTATTTT,CASSLGGAGVGDTQYF
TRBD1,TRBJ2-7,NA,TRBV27,TGTGCCAGCAGTTTCATGGGACAGGGTCCCTACGAGCAGTACTTC,CASSFMGQGPYEQYF
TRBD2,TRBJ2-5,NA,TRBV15,TGTGCCACCAGCAGAGAGGGGGGGTTCACTCAAGAGACCCAGTACTTC,CATSREGGFTQETQYF
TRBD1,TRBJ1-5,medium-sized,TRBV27,TGTGCCAGCAGTTTAGTGTGGGGACAGGGTAATGGTCAGCCCCAGCATTTT,CASSLVWGQGNGQPQHF
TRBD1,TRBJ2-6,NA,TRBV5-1,TGCGCCAGCAGCCTGGACAGGGGGAGGGCCTTAAGCTCTGGGGCCAACGTCCTGACTTTC,CASSLDRGRALSSGANVLTF
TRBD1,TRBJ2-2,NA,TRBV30,TGTGCCTGGAGTTCTGGGACAGGGGTTACCGGGGAGCTGTTTTTT,CAWSSGTGVTGELFF
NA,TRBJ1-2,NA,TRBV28,TGTGCCAGCAGGCCCCCGGGCCTATACGGCTACACCTTC,CASRPPGLYGYTF
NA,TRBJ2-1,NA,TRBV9,TGTGCCAGCAGTCCGGACCAGACCTACAATGAGCAGTTCTTC,CASSPDQTYNEQFF
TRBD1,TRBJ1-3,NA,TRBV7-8,TGTGCCAGCAGCGTTAGGACAGGGGGGAGTTCTGGAAACACCATATATTTT,CASSVRTGGSSGNTIYF
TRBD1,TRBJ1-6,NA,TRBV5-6,TGTGCCAGCAGCTTGGCTGGACAGGTGTGGATGGGGTCACCCCTCCACTTT,CASSLAGQVWMGSPLHF
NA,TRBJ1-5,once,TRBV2,TGTGCCAGCAGTGATCCCGGGACACACCAGCCCCAGCATTTT,CASSDPGTHQPQHF
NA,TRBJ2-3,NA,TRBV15,TGTGCCACCAGCAGAGATAAAATGGACCCCACGGATACGCAGTATTTT,CATSRDKMDPTDTQYF
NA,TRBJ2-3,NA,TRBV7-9,TGTGCCAGCAGCCCCTCAATGGATACGCAGTATTTT,CASSPSMDTQYF
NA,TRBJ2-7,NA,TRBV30,TGTGCCTGGAGTGTTCGGTTCTACGAGCAGTACTTC,CAWSVRFYEQYF
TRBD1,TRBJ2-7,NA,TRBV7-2,TGTGCCAGCAGCCGGGACAGGAGCTCCTACGAGCAGTACTTC,CASSRDRSSYEQYF
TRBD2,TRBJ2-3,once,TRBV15,TGTGCCACCAGCAGAGGACTAGCGGGGGGGGCAGATACGCAGTATTTT,CATSRGLAGGADTQYF
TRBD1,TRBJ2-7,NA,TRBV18,TGTGCCAGCTCAACGACGGGACAGGGTCCGCGCGAGCAGTACTTC,CASSTTGQGPREQYF
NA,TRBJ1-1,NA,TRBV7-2,TGTGCCAGCAGCTTAGGGGGCGGGAACACTGAAGCTTTCTTT,CASSLGGGNTEAFF
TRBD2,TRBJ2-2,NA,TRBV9,TGTGCCAGCAGTCGGGCTAGCGGCAACACCGGGGAGCTGTTTTTT,CASSRASGNTGELFF